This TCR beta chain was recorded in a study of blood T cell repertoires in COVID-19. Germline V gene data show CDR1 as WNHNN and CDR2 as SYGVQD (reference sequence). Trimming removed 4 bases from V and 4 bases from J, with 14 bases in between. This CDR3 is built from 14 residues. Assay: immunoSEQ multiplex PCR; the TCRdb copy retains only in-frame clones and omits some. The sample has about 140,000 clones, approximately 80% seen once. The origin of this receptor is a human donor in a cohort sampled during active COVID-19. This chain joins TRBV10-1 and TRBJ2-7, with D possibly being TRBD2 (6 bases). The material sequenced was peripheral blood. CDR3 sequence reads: CASSGGGFRYEQYF. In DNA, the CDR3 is TGCGCCAGCAGTGGTGGAGGGTTTCGGTACGAGCAGTACTTC.